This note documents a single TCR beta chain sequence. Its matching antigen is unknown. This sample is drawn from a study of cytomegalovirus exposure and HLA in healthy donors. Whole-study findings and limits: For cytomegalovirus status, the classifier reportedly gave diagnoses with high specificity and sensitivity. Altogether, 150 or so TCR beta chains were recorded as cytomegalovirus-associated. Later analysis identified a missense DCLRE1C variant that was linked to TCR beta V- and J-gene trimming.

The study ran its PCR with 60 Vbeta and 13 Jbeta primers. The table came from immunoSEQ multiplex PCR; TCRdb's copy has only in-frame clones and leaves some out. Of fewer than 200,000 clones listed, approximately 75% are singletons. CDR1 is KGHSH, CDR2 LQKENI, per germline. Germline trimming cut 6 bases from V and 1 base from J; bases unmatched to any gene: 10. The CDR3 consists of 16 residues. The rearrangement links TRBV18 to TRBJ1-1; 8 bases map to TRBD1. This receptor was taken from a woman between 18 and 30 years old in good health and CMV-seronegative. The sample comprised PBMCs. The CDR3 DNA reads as TGTGCCAGCTCTCAACAGGGGGGGAAAGCGAACACTGAAGCTTTCTTT. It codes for CASSQQGGKANTEAFF.